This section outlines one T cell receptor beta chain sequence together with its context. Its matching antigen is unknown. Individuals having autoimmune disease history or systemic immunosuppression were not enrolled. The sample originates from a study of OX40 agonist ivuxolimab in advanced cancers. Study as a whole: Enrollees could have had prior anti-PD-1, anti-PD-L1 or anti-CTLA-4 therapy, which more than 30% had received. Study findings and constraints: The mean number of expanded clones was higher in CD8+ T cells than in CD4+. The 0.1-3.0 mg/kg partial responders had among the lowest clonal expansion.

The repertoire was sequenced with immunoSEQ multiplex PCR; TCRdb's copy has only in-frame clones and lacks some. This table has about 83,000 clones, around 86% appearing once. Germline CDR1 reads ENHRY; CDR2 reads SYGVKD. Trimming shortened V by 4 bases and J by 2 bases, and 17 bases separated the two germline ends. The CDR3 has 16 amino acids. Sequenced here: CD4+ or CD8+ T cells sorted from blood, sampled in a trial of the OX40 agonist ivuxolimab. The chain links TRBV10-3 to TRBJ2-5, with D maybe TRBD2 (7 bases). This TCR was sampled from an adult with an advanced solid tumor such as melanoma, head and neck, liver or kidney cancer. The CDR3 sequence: CAISVVSRGAQETQYF. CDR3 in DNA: TGTGCCATCAGTGTAGTCTCTCGGGGGGCACAAGAGACCCAGTACTTC.